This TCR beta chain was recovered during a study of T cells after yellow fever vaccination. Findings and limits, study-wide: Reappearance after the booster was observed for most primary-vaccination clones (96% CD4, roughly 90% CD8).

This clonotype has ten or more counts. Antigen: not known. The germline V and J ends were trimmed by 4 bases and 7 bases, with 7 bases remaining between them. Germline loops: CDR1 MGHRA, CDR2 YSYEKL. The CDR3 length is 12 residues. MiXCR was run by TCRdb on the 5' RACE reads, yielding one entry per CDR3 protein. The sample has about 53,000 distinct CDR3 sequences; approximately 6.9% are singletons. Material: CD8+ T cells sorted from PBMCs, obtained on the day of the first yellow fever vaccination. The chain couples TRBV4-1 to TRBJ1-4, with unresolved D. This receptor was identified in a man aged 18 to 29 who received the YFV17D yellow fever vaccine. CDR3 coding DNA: TGCGCCAGCAGCCGGACCCCTGAAAAACTGTTTTTT. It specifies CASSRTPEKLFF.